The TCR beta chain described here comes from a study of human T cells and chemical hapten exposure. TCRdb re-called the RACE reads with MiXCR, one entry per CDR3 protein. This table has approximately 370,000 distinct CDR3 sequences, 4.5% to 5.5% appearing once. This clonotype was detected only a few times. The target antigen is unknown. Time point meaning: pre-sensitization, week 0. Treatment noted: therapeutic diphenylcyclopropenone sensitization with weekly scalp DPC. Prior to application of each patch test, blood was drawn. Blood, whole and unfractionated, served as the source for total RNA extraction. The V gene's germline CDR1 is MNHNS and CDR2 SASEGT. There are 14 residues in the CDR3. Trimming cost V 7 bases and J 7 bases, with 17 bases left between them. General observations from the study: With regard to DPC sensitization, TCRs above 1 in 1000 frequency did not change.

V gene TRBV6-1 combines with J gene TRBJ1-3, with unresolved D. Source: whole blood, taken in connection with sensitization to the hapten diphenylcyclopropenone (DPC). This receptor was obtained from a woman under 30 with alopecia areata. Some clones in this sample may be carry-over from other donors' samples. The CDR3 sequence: CASTNSLRGNTIYF. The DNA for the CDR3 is TGTGCCAGCACCAATTCTCTCCGTGGGAACACCATATATTTT.